The present T cell receptor (beta chain) was sequenced within a study of T-cell reconstitution after alpha-beta-depleted transplantation in children. TCRbeta library construction was performed incorporating unique molecular identifiers. TCRdb recomputed calls from the PCR reads with MiXCR, one row per CDR3 protein. The table lists approximately 420,000 distinct CDR3 sequences, around 9.9% of them singletons. This clonotype was counted between two and nine times. The CDR3 runs 20 residues. The germline CDR1 and CDR2 sequences are SGHAT and FQDESV (reference sequence). Trimming removed 2 bases from V and 0 bases from J; junction bases left unmatched: 14.

This receptor was identified in a human donor who donated a stem cell graft to a child with acute myeloid leukemia. The rearrangement joins TRBV11-1 to TRBJ2-2, with 8 positions matching TRBD1. Sequencing was performed on PBMCs from the stem cell graft donor, taken from the stem cell graft. The CDR3 nucleotides read TGTGCCAGCAGCTTACTACGCAGAGTCGGGGGACAGGCGAACACCGGGGAGCTGTTTTTT. Residues: CASSLLRRVGGQANTGELFF.